This T cell receptor beta chain appears in the sequencing data of a study of cytomegalovirus exposure and HLA in healthy donors. Per the germline V gene, CDR1 is LNHDA and CDR2 is SQIVND (reference sequence). There are 16 residues in the CDR3. Trimming removed 6 bases from V and 2 bases from J; junction bases left unmatched: 7. The PCR had 60 Vbeta and 13 Jbeta primers. TCRdb's copy holds only in-frame clones and misses some; the assay was immunoSEQ multiplex PCR. The repertoire holds some 150,000 clones, about two thirds seen once, with around 4.7% in the top ten. This clonotype originated in a man between 60 and 75 years old in good health and CMV-seronegative. V gene TRBV19 combines with J gene TRBJ2-3, with TRBD1 matching over 11 bases. Sequenced: PBMCs. DNA of the CDR3: TGTGCCAGTAGCCCCGGGACAGGGGGTCCCACAGATACGCAGTATTTT. The encoded protein is CASSPGTGGPTDTQYF.